These T cell receptor beta chains were read from a single sample in a study of cytomegalovirus exposure and HLA in healthy donors. The protocol was immunoSEQ multiplex PCR, while the TCRdb copy is restricted to in-frame clones and leaves out a portion. The sample comprises 87,000 or so clones, around 8% of which are singletons, and roughly 2.1% rests with the top ten. Sequencing input: PBMCs. The receptors originated from a man aged 45-65 years in good health and CMV-seronegative. CDR3s include the opening cysteine and the closing phenylalanine or tryptophan.

CASSSTSGVIEDEQFF TRBJ2-1 TRBV28
CASSQDSYNEQFF TRBJ2-1 TRBV4-1
CASGTTTHQPQHF TRBJ1-5 TRBV28
CASSNRVSEQYF TRBJ2-7 TRBV5-1
CASSFLQGPNTEAFF TRBJ1-1 TRBV5-6
CASSQEPEYNEQFF TRBJ2-1 TRBV4-2
CASSESGAGGAYEQYF TRBJ2-7 TRBV10-2
CASSLHRGRVDEKLFF TRBJ1-4 TRBV14
CASRPSGRAINEQFF TRBJ2-1 TRBV27
CASSLWGVETQYF TRBJ2-5 TRBV7-7
CASSLWGQENTEAFF TRBJ1-1 TRBV5-1
CASSPGPQETQYF TRBJ2-5 TRBV18
CASSYSGTVWTGELFF TRBJ2-2 TRBV6-5
CAIRGQGEIYEQYF TRBJ2-7 TRBV10-3
CASSFGGGTDTQYF TRBJ2-3 TRBV11-3
CASSYSSYEQYF TRBJ2-7 TRBV7-9
CSAERGLLTDTQYF TRBJ2-3 TRBV29-1
CASSANLGTNYGYTF TRBJ1-2 TRBV25-1
CASSPAGGRWFF TRBJ2-1 TRBV14
CASSLGLASYEQYF TRBJ2-7 TRBV14
CASSEATSGGVEQYF TRBJ2-7 TRBV2
CATSRVIAGGYNEQFF TRBJ2-1 TRBV15
CASPNGQRLHYGYTF TRBJ1-2 TRBV7-8
CASSLVESGANVLTF TRBJ2-6 TRBV7-2
CASSLSRWSAHEQYF TRBJ2-7 TRBV27
CASSPRRGTTAFF TRBJ1-1 TRBV13
CASSERGSSYNEQFF TRBJ2-1 TRBV6-1
CASSTRQGLGEKLFF TRBJ1-4 TRBV19
CASEGFSGRPYNEQFF TRBJ2-1 TRBV5-1
CASSLEGGPYEQYF TRBJ2-7 TRBV11-1
CASSLTSGRADTQYF TRBJ2-3 TRBV6-6
CASSVAGVSTGELFF TRBJ2-2 TRBV9
CASSQVHSSNTEAFF TRBJ1-1 TRBV14
CASSYPLGGIYGYTF TRBJ1-2 TRBV6-6
CASRRLAGGDTQYF TRBJ2-3 TRBV6-1
CASSRQGIQLFF TRBJ2-2 TRBV11-2
CASSIGMDRTKPQHF TRBJ1-5 TRBV19
CASSFTGDGYTF TRBJ1-2 TRBV7-9
CATGQGGDQPQHF TRBJ1-5 TRBV30
CASSWDREIGGYTF TRBJ1-2 TRBV6-5
CASSVGQVDTQYF TRBJ2-3 TRBV9
CASSILDRNNQPQHF TRBJ1-5 TRBV19
CASSSGVVGGYTF TRBJ1-2 TRBV28
CAWSLPGLAGVNEQFF TRBJ2-1 TRBV30
CASSHELRNTEAFF TRBJ1-1 TRBV5-8
CASSEVRDSYEQYF TRBJ2-7 TRBV6-1